This entry describes one T cell receptor (beta chain). The data belong to a study of cytomegalovirus exposure and HLA in healthy donors. Amplification used 60 Vbeta primers and 13 Jbeta primers. Assay used: immunoSEQ multiplex PCR; TCRdb lists only in-frame clones, some missing. The sample spans around 74,000 clones; the ten largest clones claim about 13%. Sequencing was done on a sample of PBMCs. The origin of this receptor is a man aged 45-60 years in good health and CMV-seropositive.

The CDR3, as DNA: TGTGCCAGCAGTTTACCCGGAGGGGACACTGAAGCTTTCTTT. Its protein product is CASSLPGGDTEAFF. The rearrangement uses TRBV28 and TRBJ1-1; perhaps TRBD1 as D (5 bases). Trimming removed 2 bases from V and 3 bases from J, with 10 bases in between. The CDR3 loop spans 14 amino acids. Per germline, CDR1 MDHEN and CDR2 SYDVKM.